This T cell receptor beta chain comes out of a study of control samples from healthy donors and cancer patients. Using immunoSEQ multiplex PCR, the repertoire was profiled, and TCRdb retains in-frame clones only, with some absent. The sample lists roughly 100,000 clones, about four fifths seen once, with about 12% in the top ten. The CDR3 has 15 residues. Germline assignment: CDR1 KGHDR and CDR2 SFDVKD. V shed 3 bases and J shed 4 bases, with 11 bases lying between them. The receptor was isolated from a woman in her fifties or sixties in good health. Sequences were obtained from blood. The V and J genes are TRBV24-1 and TRBJ2-2, with D tentatively TRBD1 (6 bases). CDR3 nucleotide sequence: TGTGCCACCAGTGATCACGACAGGAGCACCGGGGAGCTGTTTTTT. Protein product: CATSDHDRSTGELFF.